This is a list of T cell receptor beta chains from one sample in a study of T cell responses to AZD1222 COVID-19 vaccine. Profiling relied on immunoSEQ multiplex PCR, and the TCRdb table lists in-frame clones only, not all of them. The table has some 130,000 clones, about nine tenths seen once. The specimen comprised peripheral blood, sampled on day 0 of AZD1222 vaccination. These receptor sequences come from an adult in good health. Each CDR3 is given without its conserved first and last residue.

CDR3	J	V
ASSSNNDRGGYT	TRBJ1-2	TRBV6-5
ASSEGAGGYEKLF	TRBJ1-4	TRBV6-1
ASRAGELF	TRBJ2-2	TRBV10-2
ACRPGQQYNEQF	TRBJ2-1	TRBV7-2
ASRAPDGPIGEKLF	TRBJ1-4	TRBV10-1
ASTTGGRETQY	TRBJ2-5	TRBV5-1
ASIRTGSGPLH	TRBJ1-6	TRBV6-5
ASSQDWGLRSYEQY	TRBJ2-7	TRBV3-1/TRBV3-2
ASSRDITDTQY	TRBJ2-3	TRBV5-1
ASSPPGRNTEAF	TRBJ1-1	TRBV19